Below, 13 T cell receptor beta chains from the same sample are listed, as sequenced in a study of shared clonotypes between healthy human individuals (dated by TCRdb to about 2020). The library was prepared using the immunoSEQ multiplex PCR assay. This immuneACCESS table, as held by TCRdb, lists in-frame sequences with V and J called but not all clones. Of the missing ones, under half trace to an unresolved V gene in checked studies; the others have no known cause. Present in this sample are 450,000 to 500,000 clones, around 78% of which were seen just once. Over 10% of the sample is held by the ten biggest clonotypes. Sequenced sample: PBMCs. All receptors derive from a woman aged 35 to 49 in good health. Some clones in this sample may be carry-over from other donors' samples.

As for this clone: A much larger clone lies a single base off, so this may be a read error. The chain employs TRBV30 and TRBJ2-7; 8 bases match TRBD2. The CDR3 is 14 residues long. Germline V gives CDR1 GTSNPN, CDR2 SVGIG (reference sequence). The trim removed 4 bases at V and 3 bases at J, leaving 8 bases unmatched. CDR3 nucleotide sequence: TGTGCCTGGACTGCACTAGCGGTAGGCTACGAGCAGTACTTC. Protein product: CAWTALAVGYEQYF.

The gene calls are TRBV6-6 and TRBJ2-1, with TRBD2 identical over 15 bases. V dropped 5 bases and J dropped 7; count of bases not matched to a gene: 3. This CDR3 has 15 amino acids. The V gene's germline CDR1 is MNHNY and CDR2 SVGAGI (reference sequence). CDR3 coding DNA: TGTGCCAGCAGTCGGACTAGCGGGAGGGTAAATGAGCAGTTCTTC. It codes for CASSRTSGRVNEQFF.

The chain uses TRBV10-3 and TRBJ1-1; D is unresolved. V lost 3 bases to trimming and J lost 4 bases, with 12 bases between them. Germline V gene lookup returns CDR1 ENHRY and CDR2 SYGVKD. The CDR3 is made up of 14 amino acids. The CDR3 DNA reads TGTGCCATCAGTGATTTTAACTGGGGCACTGAAGCTTTCTTT. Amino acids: CAISDFNWGTEAFF.

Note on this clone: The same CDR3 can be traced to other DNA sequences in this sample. CDR3 nucleotides: TGTGCCACCAGCAGAGGCGGGGGGGACACCGGGGAGCTGTTTTTT. Its translation: CATSRGGGDTGELFF. The V gene is TRBV15, the J gene TRBJ2-2, with 9 nucleotides matching TRBD2. Trimming cost V 1 base and J 3 bases; bases outside gene matches: 0. Germline CDR1 LNHNV, CDR2 YYDKDF (reference sequence). There are 15 residues in the CDR3. Combining the CDR3 with reference TRBV15 and TRBJ2-2 gives the whole variable domain DAMVIQNPRYQVTQFGKPVTLSCSQTLNHNVMYWYQQKSSQAPKLLFHYYDKDFNNEADTPDNFQSRRPNTSFCFLDIRSPGLGDTAMYLCATSRGGGDTGELFFGEGSRLTVL.

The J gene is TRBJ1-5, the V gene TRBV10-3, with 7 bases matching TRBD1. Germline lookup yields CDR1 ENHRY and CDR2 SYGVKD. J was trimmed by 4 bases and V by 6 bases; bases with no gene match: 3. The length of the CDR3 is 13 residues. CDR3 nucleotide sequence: TGTGCCATCAGCGGACAGGCAAATCAGCCCCAGCATTTT. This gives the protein CAISGQANQPQHF.

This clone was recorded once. The CDR3 spells CASSVAWGGSGNTIYF. For the CDR3, the DNA is TGTGCCAGCAGCGTAGCTTGGGGGGGCTCTGGAAACACCATATATTTT. J is TRBJ1-3 and V is TRBV9; perhaps TRBD1 as D (5 bases). Germline V CDR1 and CDR2: SGDLS, YYNGEE. The CDR3 spans 16 residues. The V end lost 0 bases, the J end lost 0 bases, and 10 bases lay between the germline ends.

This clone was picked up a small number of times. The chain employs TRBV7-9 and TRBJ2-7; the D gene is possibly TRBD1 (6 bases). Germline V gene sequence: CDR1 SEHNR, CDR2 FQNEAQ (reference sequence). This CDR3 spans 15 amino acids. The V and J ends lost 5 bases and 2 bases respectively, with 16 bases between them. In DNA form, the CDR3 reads TGTGCCAGCAGCGGCGGGCAGGGGCGAACCTACGAGCAGTACTTC. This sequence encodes CASSGGQGRTYEQYF. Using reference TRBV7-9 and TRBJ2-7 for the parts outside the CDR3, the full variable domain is DTGVSQNPRHKITKRGQNVTFRCDPISEHNRLYWYRQTLGQGPEFLTYFQNEAQLEKSRLLSDRFSAERPKGSFSTLEIQRTEQGDSAMYLCASSGGQGRTYEQYFGPGTRLTVT.

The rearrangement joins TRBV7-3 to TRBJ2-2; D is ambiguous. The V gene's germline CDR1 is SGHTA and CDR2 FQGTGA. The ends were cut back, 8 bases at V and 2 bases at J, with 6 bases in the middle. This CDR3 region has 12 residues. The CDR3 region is CASGRNTGELFF. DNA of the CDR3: TGTGCCAGCGGCAGAAACACCGGGGAGCTGTTTTTT.

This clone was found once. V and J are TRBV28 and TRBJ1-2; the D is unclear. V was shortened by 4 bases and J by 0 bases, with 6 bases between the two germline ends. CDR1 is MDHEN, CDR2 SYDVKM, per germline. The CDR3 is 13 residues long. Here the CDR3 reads CASSSLANYGYTF. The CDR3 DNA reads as TGTGCCAGCAGTTCACTTGCTAACTATGGCTACACCTTC.

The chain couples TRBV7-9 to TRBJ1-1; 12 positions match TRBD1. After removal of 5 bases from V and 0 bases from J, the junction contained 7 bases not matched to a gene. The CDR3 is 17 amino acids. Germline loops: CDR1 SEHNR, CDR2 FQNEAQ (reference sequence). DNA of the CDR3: TGTGCCAGCAGCGACCCGGGACAGGGGGCAATGAACACTGAAGCTTTCTTT. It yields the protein CASSDPGQGAMNTEAFF.

The CDR3 DNA reads as TGTGCCATCAGATCCGACAGGGTCGAGCAGTACTTC. This gives the protein CAIRSDRVEQYF. V is TRBV10-3 and J is TRBJ2-7; 7 bases align to TRBD1. V lost 6 bases and J lost 6; bases outside the gene matches: 5. Per germline, CDR1 ENHRY and CDR2 SYGVKD. This CDR3 is built from 12 residues.

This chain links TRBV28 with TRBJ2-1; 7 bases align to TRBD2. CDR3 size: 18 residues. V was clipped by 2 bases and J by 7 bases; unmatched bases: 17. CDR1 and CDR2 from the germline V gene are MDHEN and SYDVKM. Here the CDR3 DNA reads TGTGCCAGCAGTTTAACGTCCTCGCGAACTAGCGATACAAATGAGCAGTTCTTC. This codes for CASSLTSSRTSDTNEQFF. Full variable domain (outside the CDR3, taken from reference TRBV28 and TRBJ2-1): DVKVTQSSRYLVKRTGEKVFLECVQDMDHENMFWYRQDPGLGLRLIYFSYDVKMKEKGDIPEGYSVSREKKERFSLILESASTNQTSMYLCASSLTSSRTSDTNEQFFGPGTRLTVL.

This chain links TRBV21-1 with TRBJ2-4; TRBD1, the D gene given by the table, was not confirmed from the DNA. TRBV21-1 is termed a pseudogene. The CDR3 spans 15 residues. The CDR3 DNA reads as TGTGCCAGCAAAGGGCGGCAGGGGTGGGGGAACATTCAGTACTTC. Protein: CASKGRQGWGNIQYF.